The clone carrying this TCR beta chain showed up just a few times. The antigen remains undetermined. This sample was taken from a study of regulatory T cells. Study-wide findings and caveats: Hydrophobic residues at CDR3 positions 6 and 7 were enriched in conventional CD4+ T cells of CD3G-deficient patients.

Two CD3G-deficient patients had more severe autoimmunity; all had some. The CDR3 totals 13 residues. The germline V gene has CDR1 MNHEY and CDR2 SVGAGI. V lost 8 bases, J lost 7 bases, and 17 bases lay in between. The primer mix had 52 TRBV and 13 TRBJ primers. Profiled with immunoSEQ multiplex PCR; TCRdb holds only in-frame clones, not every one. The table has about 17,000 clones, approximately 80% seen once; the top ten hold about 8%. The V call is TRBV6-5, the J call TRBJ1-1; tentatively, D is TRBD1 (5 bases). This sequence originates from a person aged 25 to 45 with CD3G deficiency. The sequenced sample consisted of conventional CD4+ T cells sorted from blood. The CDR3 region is CASFLLSTDEAFF. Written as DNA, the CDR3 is TGTGCCAGCTTCCTACTCTCGACAGATGAAGCTTTCTTT.